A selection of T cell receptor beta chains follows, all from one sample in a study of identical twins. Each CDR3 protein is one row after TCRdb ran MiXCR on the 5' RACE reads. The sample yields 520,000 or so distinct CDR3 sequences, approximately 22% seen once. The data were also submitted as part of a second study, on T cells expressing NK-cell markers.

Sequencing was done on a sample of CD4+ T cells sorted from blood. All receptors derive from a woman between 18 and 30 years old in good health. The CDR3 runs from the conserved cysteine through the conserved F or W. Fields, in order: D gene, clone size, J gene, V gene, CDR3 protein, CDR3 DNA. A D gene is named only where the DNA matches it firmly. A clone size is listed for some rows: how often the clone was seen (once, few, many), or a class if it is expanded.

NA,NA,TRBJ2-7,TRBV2,CASSSPYQFYEQYF,TGTGCCAGCAGCTCCCCGTACCAATTCTACGAGCAGTACTTC
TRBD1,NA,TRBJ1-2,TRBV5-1,CASSLAQGTAGYTF,TGCGCCAGCAGCTTGGCACAGGGGACTGCGGGCTACACCTTC
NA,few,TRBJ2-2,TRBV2,CASNWENTGELFF,TGTGCCAGCAATTGGGAGAACACCGGGGAGCTGTTTTTT
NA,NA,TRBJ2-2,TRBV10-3,CAISELGSTGELFF,TGTGCCATCAGTGAGTTGGGGAGCACCGGGGAGCTGTTTTTT
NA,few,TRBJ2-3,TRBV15,CATSAQSTDTQYF,TGTGCCACCAGCGCCCAGAGCACAGATACGCAGTATTTT
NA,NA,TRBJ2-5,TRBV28,CASSFIRQETQYF,TGTGCCAGCAGTTTCATCAGGCAAGAGACCCAGTACTTC
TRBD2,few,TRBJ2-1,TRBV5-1,CASSLSSGGWGEQFF,TGCGCCAGCAGCTTGTCTAGCGGGGGCTGGGGTGAGCAGTTCTTC
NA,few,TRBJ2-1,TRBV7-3,CASSLIGTTNNEQFF,TGTGCCAGCAGCTTAATAGGGACAACTAACAATGAGCAGTTCTTC
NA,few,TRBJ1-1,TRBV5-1,CASSPLAPMDTEAFF,TGCGCCAGCAGCCCACTCGCCCCCATGGACACTGAAGCTTTCTTT
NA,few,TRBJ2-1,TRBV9,CASSVGSNNEQFF,TGTGCCAGCAGCGTAGGGTCAAACAATGAGCAGTTCTTC
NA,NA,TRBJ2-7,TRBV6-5,CASSYNSNRLYEQYF,TGTGCCAGCAGTTACAATTCTAACAGGCTCTACGAGCAGTACTTC
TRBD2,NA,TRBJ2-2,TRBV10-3,CAIKPGEGRTGELFF,TGTGCCATCAAACCCGGGGAGGGTCGTACCGGGGAGCTGTTTTTT